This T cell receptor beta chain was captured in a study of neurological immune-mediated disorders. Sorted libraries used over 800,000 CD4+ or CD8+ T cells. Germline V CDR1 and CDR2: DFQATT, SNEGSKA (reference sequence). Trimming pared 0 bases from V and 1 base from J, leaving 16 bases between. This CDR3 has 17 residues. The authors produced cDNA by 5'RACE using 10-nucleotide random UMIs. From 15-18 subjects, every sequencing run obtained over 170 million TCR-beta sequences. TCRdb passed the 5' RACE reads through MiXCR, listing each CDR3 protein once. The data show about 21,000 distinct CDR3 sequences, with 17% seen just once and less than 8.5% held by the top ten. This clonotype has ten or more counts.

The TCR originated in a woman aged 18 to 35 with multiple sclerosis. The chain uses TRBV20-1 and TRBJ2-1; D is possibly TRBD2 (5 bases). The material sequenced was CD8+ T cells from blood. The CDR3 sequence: CSARDRDSSRSYNEQFF. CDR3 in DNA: TGCAGTGCTAGAGATCGGGATAGTAGTAGGTCCTACAATGAGCAGTTCTTC.